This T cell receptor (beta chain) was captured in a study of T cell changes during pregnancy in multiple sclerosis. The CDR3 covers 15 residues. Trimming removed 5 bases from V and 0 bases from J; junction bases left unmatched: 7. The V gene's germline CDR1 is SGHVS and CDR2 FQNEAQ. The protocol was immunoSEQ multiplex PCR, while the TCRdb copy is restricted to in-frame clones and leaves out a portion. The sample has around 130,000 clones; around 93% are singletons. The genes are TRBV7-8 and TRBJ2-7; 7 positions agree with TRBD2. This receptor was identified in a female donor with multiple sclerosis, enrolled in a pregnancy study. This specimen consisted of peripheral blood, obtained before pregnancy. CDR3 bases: TGTGCCAGCAGCCGGGAGAGCGGGGACTCCTACGAGCAGTACTTC. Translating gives CASSRESGDSYEQYF.